These 26 T cell receptor beta chains were all obtained from the same sample, sequenced in a study of blood T cell repertoires in COVID-19. Generated by immunoSEQ multiplex PCR, the TCRdb table keeps only in-frame clones and is missing some. The data hold approximately 54,000 clones, with roughly 81% observed a single time. Sequencing was done on a sample of peripheral blood. The receptors come from a woman aged 55-70 years with acute or convalescent COVID-19.

The chain uses TRBV4-2 and TRBJ1-3; D possibly corresponds to TRBD1 (5 bases). The CDR3 sequence is 15 residues long. CDR1 and CDR2 (germline): LGHNA, YNFKEQ. The V end was cut by 0 bases, the J end by 2 bases, with 8 bases between. This CDR3 reads CASSQEGTTGNTIYF. CDR3 sequence (DNA): TGTGCCAGCAGCCAAGAAGGGACTACTGGAAACACCATATATTTT.

The chain has TRBV19 and TRBJ1-2; 9 bases are shared with TRBD1. After removal of 7 bases from V and 6 bases from J, the junction contained 3 bases not matched to a gene. The CDR3 has 12 amino acids. Germline V lookup: CDR1 LNHDA, CDR2 SQIVND (reference sequence). CDR3 DNA sequence: TGTGCCAGTACCGGGACAGGGAATGGCTACACCTTC. It codes for CASTGTGNGYTF.

This clone was observed a single time. This chain connects TRBV7-9 to TRBJ1-5; D not certain. Trimming pared 2 bases from V and 6 bases from J, leaving 8 bases between. The germline gives CDR1 SEHNR, CDR2 FQNEAQ (reference sequence). The CDR3 sequence is 13 residues long. Written as DNA, the CDR3 is TGTGCCAGCAGCTTACAGGTGGGTCAGCCCCAGCATTTT. Translating it yields CASSLQVGQPQHF.

This rearrangement joins TRBV29-1 to TRBJ1-5, with 7 nucleotides matching TRBD1. From germline, CDR1 is SQVTM and CDR2 ANQGSEA. V lost 4 bases to trimming and J lost 5 bases; unmatched junction nucleotides: 2. The CDR3 extends over 12 amino acids. The CDR3 sequence: CSVAQGDQPQHF. The CDR3, as DNA: TGCAGCGTTGCTCAGGGGGATCAGCCCCAGCATTTT.

The rearrangement uses TRBV7-9 and TRBJ2-5, with a weak D call TRBD1 (5 bases). This CDR3 has 13 residues. V dropped 4 bases and J dropped 6 bases, with 12 bases sitting between them. Germline V gene data show CDR1 as SEHNR and CDR2 as FQNEAQ (reference sequence). CDR3 coding DNA: TGTGCCAGCAGCTGGGCAGGGTTGCAGACCCAGTACTTC. Translation gives CASSWAGLQTQYF.

The chain has TRBV6-5 and TRBJ2-5; D remains unclear. This CDR3 has 13 residues. In germline, CDR1 is MNHEY, CDR2 SVGAGI. Trimming left V 6 bases short and J 1 base short, with 9 bases between. CDR3: CASSSPGQETQYF. The DNA of the CDR3 is TGTGCCAGCAGCTCCCCGGGCCAAGAGACCCAGTACTTC.

The V gene is TRBV7-2, the J gene TRBJ2-7; D possibly corresponds to TRBD2 (5 bases). The CDR3 is 13 residues long. V was pared by 5 bases and J by 2 bases, with 10 bases between. Germline V gene sequence: CDR1 SGHTA, CDR2 FQGNSA. CDR3 residues: CASSNRETYEQYF. As DNA, the CDR3 is TGTGCCAGCAGCAACCGGGAAACCTACGAGCAGTACTTC.

V and J are TRBV28 and TRBJ1-2; D unresolved. CDR1 and CDR2 (germline): MDHEN, SYDVKM. The ends were cut back, 0 bases at V and 8 bases at J, with 16 bases in the middle. CDR3 size: 15 residues. CDR3 in DNA: TGTGCCAGCAGTTTATGGGACGCGGGAGATTACGGCTACACCTTC. The encoded protein is CASSLWDAGDYGYTF.

The chain is built from TRBV9 and TRBJ1-2; D remains ambiguous. The CDR3 covers 11 residues. Trimming took off 3 bases at V and 7 bases at J, with 7 bases between the two ends. Germline V gene data show CDR1 as SGDLS and CDR2 as YYNGEE. The chain's CDR3 is CASSASGGYTF. The CDR3 DNA reads TGTGCCAGCAGCGCCTCCGGTGGCTACACCTTC.

The genes are TRBV7-3 and TRBJ2-3, with D unclear. Trimming took 5 bases from V and 4 from J, leaving 10 bases between them. CDR1 is SGHTA and CDR2 is FQGTGA in the germline V gene. This CDR3 has 13 amino acids. CDR3 region: CASSPRRADTQYF. The CDR3 DNA follows: TGTGCCAGCAGCCCCCGCCGGGCAGATACGCAGTATTTT.

The V and J genes are TRBV30 and TRBJ1-3; 7 bases match TRBD1. This CDR3 spans 15 amino acids. CDR1 is GTSNPN and CDR2 is SVGIG in the germline V gene (reference sequence). V shed 2 bases and J 1 base; nucleotides not matched to a gene: 5. The CDR3 coding sequence is TGTGCCTGGAGTAACCCAGGGGGATCTGGAAACACCATATATTTT. Protein sequence: CAWSNPGGSGNTIYF.

The V call is TRBV5-1, the J call TRBJ1-5; D might be TRBD1 (5 bases). In germline, CDR1 is SGHRS, CDR2 YFSETQ. The ends were cut back, 3 bases at V and 9 bases at J, with 13 bases in the middle. This CDR3 is 13 amino acids long. This CDR3 reads CASSWDPGGPQHF. The CDR3 region has the DNA TGCGCCAGCAGCTGGGACCCGGGAGGGCCCCAGCATTTT.

The chain joins TRBV6-6 to TRBJ2-3, with 9 bases aligning to TRBD2. The CDR3 is made up of 17 amino acids. Germline V gives CDR1 MNHNY, CDR2 SVGAGI (reference sequence). The ends lost 5 bases at V and 1 base at J; junction bases unmatched: 10. Here the CDR3 DNA reads TGTGCCAGCAGTCTGACCCATAGCGGGAGAGGCACAGATACGCAGTATTTT. It yields the protein CASSLTHSGRGTDTQYF.

The count of this clone is one. The chain uses TRBV10-1 and TRBJ2-1, with 7 bases lining up with TRBD2. The CDR3 is 20 amino acids. The trim removed 2 bases at V and 5 bases at J, leaving 21 bases unmatched. Germline values: CDR1 WNHNN, CDR2 SYGVQD (reference sequence). The DNA of the CDR3 is TGCGCCAGCAGTGAGAGGGTGCGAGTGGCTAGCGGCGTAGGGAACAATGAGCAGTTCTTC. The encoded protein is CASSERVRVASGVGNNEQFF.

A single count supports this clone. The rearrangement joins TRBV4-1 to TRBJ1-5, with D possibly being TRBD1 (5 bases). CDR1 and CDR2 from the germline V gene are MGHRA and YSYEKL. V lost 4 bases to trimming and J lost 4 bases, with 14 bases between them. The CDR3 is made up of 15 amino acids. The DNA for the CDR3 is TGCGCCAGCAGCCCTCTGGGGGGGTCTAATCAGCCCCAGCATTTT. Translation gives CASSPLGGSNQPQHF.

This chain uses TRBV5-1 with TRBJ2-5; no clear D. This CDR3 has 14 residues. Germline V gives CDR1 SGHRS, CDR2 YFSETQ. V shed 2 bases and J shed 1 base, with 9 bases lying between them. The CDR3 coding sequence is TGCGCCAGCAGCTTACGTGGGCCCCAAGAGACCCAGTACTTC. Translated, it gives CASSLRGPQETQYF.

Only a few counts were recorded for this clone. Compared with germline, one end of the junction differs, possibly owing to a read error. CDR3 nucleotides: TGTGCCAGCAGTATCCCCGCAGGGACAACGGTCTTT. It specifies CASSIPAGTTVF. J is TRBJ1-3 and V is TRBV6-2 or TRBV6-3, with D possibly being TRBD1 (6 bases). This CDR3 is built from 12 residues. Germline assignment: CDR1 MNHEY and CDR2 SVGEGT.

The table lists this clone with a few counts. This sequence joins TRBV29-1 and TRBJ1-2; 10 nucleotides align to TRBD1. CDR1 SQVTM and CDR2 ANQGSEA come from the germline V gene. The CDR3 extends over 13 amino acids. The junction had 5 bases not matched to a gene; V was cut back by 4 bases and J by 6 bases. This CDR3 reads CSVARQGADGYTF. CDR3 DNA: TGCAGCGTTGCCCGACAGGGGGCGGATGGCTACACCTTC. The full variable domain, in which reference TRBV29-1 and TRBJ1-2 provide the parts outside the CDR3, is SAVISQKPSRDICQRGTSLTIQCQVDSQVTMMFWYRQQPGQSLTLIATANQGSEATYESGFVIDKFPISRPNLTFSTLTVSNMSPEDSSIYLCSVARQGADGYTFGSGTRLTVV.

The chain carries TRBV10-2 and TRBJ1-3; maybe TRBD1 (5 bases). The germline V gene encodes CDR1 WSHSY and CDR2 SAAADI. Trimming removed 2 bases at V and 0 bases at J, with 5 bases between. This CDR3 is 14 amino acids long. The CDR3 nucleotides read TGCGCCAGCAGTGAGAGGGGCTCTGGAAACACCATATATTTT. It codes for CASSERGSGNTIYF.

The chain uses TRBV3-1 (or the pseudogene TRBV3-2) and TRBJ2-5; 11 nucleotides line up with TRBD2. V was clipped by 0 bases and J by 1 base; unmatched bases: 13. CDR1 LGHDT and CDR2 YNNKEL come from the germline V gene (reference sequence). The CDR3 contains 20 residues. CDR3 nucleotide sequence: TGTGCCAGCAGCCAAGAAGAAGCGACTAGCGGGATTCGAGTCCAAGAGACCCAGTACTTC. Its translation is CASSQEEATSGIRVQETQYF.

This clone was recorded only once. The chain joins TRBV6-4 to TRBJ2-1; TRBD2 might be the D (5 bases). Between the trimmed V and J ends, which lost 3 bases and 9 bases, there was a span of 12 bases. The CDR3 is 13 residues long. Germline CDR1 and CDR2: MRHNA and SNTAGT. CDR3 bases: TGTGCCAGCAGTGAAGAGTCCCGGGGTGAGCAGTTCTTC. Its protein is CASSEESRGEQFF.

The chain has TRBV12-3 or TRBV12-4 and TRBJ1-4; no clear D. This CDR3 is built from 13 residues. The V end was cut by 4 bases, the J end by 6 bases, with 9 bases between. Written as DNA, the CDR3 is TGTGCCAGCAGTTGGGCGGGAGATGAAAAACTGTTTTTT. The encoded protein is CASSWAGDEKLFF.

The chain carries TRBV13 and TRBJ2-1; 11 positions match TRBD2. Losses at the gene ends were 5 bases for V and 10 bases for J; bases not matched to a gene: 10. The CDR3 runs 15 residues. Germline V gene lookup returns CDR1 PRHDT and CDR2 FYEKMQ (reference sequence). As DNA, the CDR3 is TGTGCCAGCAGCCGAAATAGCGGGAGGGTTCACGAGCAGTTCTTC. As protein: CASSRNSGRVHEQFF.

This chain uses TRBV24-1 with TRBJ2-3, with D tentatively TRBD1 (6 bases). The CDR3 has 18 residues. The germline V and J ends were trimmed by 2 bases and 7 bases, with 24 bases remaining between them. Germline loops: CDR1 KGHDR, CDR2 SFDVKD. CDR3 loop: CATSDSALGQGTTYTQYF. For the CDR3, the DNA is TGTGCCACCAGTGATTCTGCGTTGGGACAAGGGACAACTTATACGCAGTATTTT.

The chain links TRBV29-1 to TRBJ1-3; TRBD1 might be the D (5 bases). The V end lost 0 bases, the J end lost 4 bases, and 7 bases lay between the germline ends. This CDR3 region has 13 residues. Per germline, CDR1 SQVTM and CDR2 ANQGSEA. CDR3 sequence reads: CSVEERGGNTIYF. The DNA for the CDR3 is TGCAGCGTTGAAGAACGGGGGGGAAACACCATATATTTT.

This rearrangement joins TRBV5-6 to TRBJ2-5; TRBD2 aligns across 7 bases. The CDR3 sequence is 15 residues long. Trimming removed 5 bases from V and 6 bases from J; junction bases left unmatched: 13. Germline V gives CDR1 SGHDT, CDR2 YYEEEE. This CDR3 reads CASRQRGWESQTQYF. The DNA for the CDR3 is TGTGCCAGCAGACAGCGGGGATGGGAAAGTCAGACCCAGTACTTC.